This T cell receptor beta chain was profiled in a study of post-analysis software for immune sequencing data. Across the study: The patients showed relapsing-remitting, secondary progressive and progressive-relapsing multiple sclerosis courses. Study-wide results and limits: Samples from one preparation batch, clustered by F measure, grouped strongly together. The normalized Chao1 diversity of multiple sclerosis patients was significantly lower than that of controls. The five TRBV segments detected at higher frequency in patients than in controls included TRBV5-6, TRBV5-1 and TRBV20-1.

The length of the CDR3 is 11 residues. Germline values: CDR1 DFQATT, CDR2 SNEGSKA (reference sequence). The V end was cut by 6 bases, the J end by 3 bases, with 8 bases between. Presence of unique molecular identifiers characterized the TCR beta cDNA libraries. T cells numbering roughly 1 to 10 million yielded roughly 500,000 cDNA molecules. TCRdb reprocessed the PCR reads with MiXCR, giving one entry per CDR3 protein. The data hold about 430,000 distinct CDR3 sequences, with more than 30% observed a single time. As regards this clonotype: The antigen is unknown.

This chain uses TRBV20-1 with TRBJ1-2, with D unresolved. Sequencing was done on a sample of blood. The receptor was derived from a girl aged 2 to 9 with multiple sclerosis. CDR3 in amino acids: CSAGEDYGYTF. The CDR3 DNA reads TGCAGTGCCGGTGAGGACTATGGCTACACCTTC.